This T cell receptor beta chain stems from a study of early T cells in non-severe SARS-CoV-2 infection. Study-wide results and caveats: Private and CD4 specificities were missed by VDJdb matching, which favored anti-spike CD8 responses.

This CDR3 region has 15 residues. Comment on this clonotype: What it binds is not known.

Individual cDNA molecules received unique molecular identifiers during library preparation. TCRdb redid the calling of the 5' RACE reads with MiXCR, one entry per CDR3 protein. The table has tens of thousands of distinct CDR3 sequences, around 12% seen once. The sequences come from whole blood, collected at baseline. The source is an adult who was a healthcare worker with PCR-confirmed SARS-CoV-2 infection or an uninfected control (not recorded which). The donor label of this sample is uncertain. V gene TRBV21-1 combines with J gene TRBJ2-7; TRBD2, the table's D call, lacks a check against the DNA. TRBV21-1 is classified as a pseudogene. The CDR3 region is CASSSLRGEDYEQYV. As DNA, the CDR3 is TGTGCCAGCAGCTCCCTCCGGGGGGAAGACTACGAGCAGTACGTC.